A selection of T cell receptor beta chains follows, all from one sample in a study of blood T cell repertoires in COVID-19. Assay: immunoSEQ multiplex PCR; the TCRdb copy retains only in-frame clones and omits some. The sample records around 130,000 clones, around three quarters being singletons. Sequenced: peripheral blood. The receptors here all came from a man between 50 and 59 years old with acute or convalescent COVID-19. CDR3s include the opening cysteine and the closing phenylalanine or tryptophan. The order of the fields is V gene, J gene, clone size, D gene, CDR3 protein, CDR3 DNA. A D gene is named only where the DNA matches it firmly. The size field is filled for only some rows; it gives once, few, many or a size class.

>TRBV7-8|TRBJ1-6|-|-
CASSLFTPGESPLHF
TGTGCCAGCAGCTTATTTACCCCAGGGGAATCACCCCTCCACTTT
>TRBV19|TRBJ1-6|once|TRBD1
CASSMETGGEYSPLHF
TGTGCCAGTAGTATGGAGACAGGGGGCGAATATTCACCCCTCCACTTT
>TRBV28|TRBJ2-2|-|TRBD2
CASSPRGSGGVYTGELFF
TGTGCCAGCAGTCCCCGGGGTAGCGGGGGGGTTTACACCGGGGAGCTGTTTTTT
>TRBV5-1|TRBJ1-4|-|-
CASSPHGGVEKLFF
TGCGCCAGCAGCCCTCATGGAGGGGTGGAAAAACTGTTTTTT
>TRBV6-1|TRBJ1-5|-|-
CASSGTTTTLNQPQHF
TGTGCCAGCAGTGGGACAACAACCACCCTCAATCAGCCCCAGCATTTT
>TRBV18|TRBJ1-3|-|TRBD1
CASSPIRTGDDTIYF
TGTGCCAGCTCACCGATAAGGACAGGGGATGACACCATATATTTT
>TRBV20-1|TRBJ1-5|few|-
CSASRGNQPQHF
TGCAGTGCTAGTCGCGGGAATCAGCCCCAGCATTTT
>TRBV5-1|TRBJ2-3|-|-
CASSLEGADTQYF
TGCGCCAGCAGCTTAGAGGGGGCAGATACGCAGTATTTT
>TRBV6-5|TRBJ2-5|-|TRBD2
CASVPLAGGQETQYF
TGTGCCAGCGTTCCTCTAGCGGGGGGGCAGGAGACCCAGTACTTC
>TRBV5-1|TRBJ2-2|-|-
CASSLTEGGELFF
TGCGCCAGCAGCCTTACGGAGGGCGGGGAGCTGTTTTTT
>TRBV30|TRBJ1-1|-|-
CAWSAQGWAFF
TGTGCCTGGAGTGCTCAGGGTTGGGCTTTCTTT
>TRBV4-1|TRBJ2-2|-|TRBD2
CASSQDPYSGANTGELFF
TGCGCCAGCAGCCAAGATCCCTATAGCGGGGCGAACACCGGGGAGCTGTTTTTT
>TRBV11-2|TRBJ2-3|-|TRBD2
CASSLLAGGRSDTQYF
TGTGCCAGCAGCTTACTAGCGGGGGGCCGGTCAGATACGCAGTATTTT
>TRBV12-3/TRBV12-4|TRBJ1-1|few|-
CASSFGGGIEAFF
TGTGCCAGCAGTTTTGGGGGGGGCATTGAAGCTTTCTTT
>TRBV28|TRBJ2-3|-|TRBD2
CASSLRRSSGGGGDTQYF
TGTGCCAGCAGTCTCAGAAGATCGAGCGGGGGGGGAGGAGATACGCAGTATTTT
>TRBV30|TRBJ1-2|-|TRBD1
CAWGDRGAYGYTF
TGTGCCTGGGGGGACAGGGGTGCCTATGGCTACACCTTC
>TRBV19|TRBJ2-3|-|-
CASKSGDTQYF
TGTGCCAGTAAATCAGGGGATACGCAGTATTTT
>TRBV9|TRBJ1-1|few|TRBD1
CASSDKRTGRTEAFF
TGTGCCAGCAGCGACAAGCGGACAGGCAGAACTGAAGCTTTCTTT
>TRBV29-1|TRBJ1-2|-|-
CSVDSGFGYTF
TGCAGCGTTGATTCCGGGTTTGGCTACACCTTC
>TRBV5-6|TRBJ2-1|-|TRBD1
CASSLERQGVLDEQFF
TGTGCCAGCAGCTTAGAAAGGCAGGGGGTTCTCGATGAGCAGTTCTTC
>TRBV28|TRBJ1-2|-|-
CARIEGVYGYTF
TGTGCCAGGATAGAGGGGGTCTATGGCTACACCTTC
>TRBV4-1|TRBJ2-1|-|-
CASSQEGALSSYNEQFF
TGCGCCAGCAGCCAAGAAGGAGCCCTGAGCTCCTACAATGAGCAGTTCTTC
>TRBV9|TRBJ1-4|-|-
CASSATVGGEKLFF
TGTGCCAGCAGCGCGACAGTGGGGGGTGAAAAACTGTTTTTT
>TRBV5-1|TRBJ1-1|-|TRBD1
CASSLTGGFTEAFF
TGCGCCAGCAGCCTCACAGGGGGCTTCACTGAAGCTTTCTTT
>TRBV5-1|TRBJ2-3|-|-
CASKASTDTQYF
TGCGCCAGCAAAGCTAGCACAGATACGCAGTATTTT
>TRBV20-1|TRBJ1-1|few|-
CSAKTPTDAFF
TGCAGTGCTAAGACTCCGACAGACGCTTTCTTT
>TRBV7-3|TRBJ2-5|-|-
CASSPGREETQYF
TGTGCCAGCAGCCCCGGGAGAGAAGAGACCCAGTACTTC
>TRBV5-4|TRBJ2-7|-|-
CASSYSGTLGEQHF
TGTGCCAGCAGCTACTCCGGGACTTTGGGCGAGCAGCACTTC
>TRBV15|TRBJ1-3|-|-
CATSRDLGGVGGNTIYF
TGTGCCACCAGCAGAGATCTCGGGGGGGTGGGCGGAAACACCATATATTTT
>TRBV5-6|TRBJ2-3|-|-
CASSGTGGLTDTQYF
TGTGCCAGCAGCGGAACGGGGGGCCTCACAGATACGCAGTATTTT
>TRBV9|TRBJ1-2|-|TRBD1
CASSVTGGGNYGYTF
TGTGCCAGCAGCGTGACAGGGGGCGGAAACTATGGCTACACCTTC
>TRBV5-6|TRBJ2-2|few|TRBD1
CASSYPLTGQGTGELFF
TGTGCCAGCAGCTACCCGCTAACTGGACAGGGGACCGGGGAGCTGTTTTTT
>TRBV12-5|TRBJ2-2|-|TRBD2
CASGLTGTSGIGRVGELFF
TGTGCTAGTGGTCTCACCGGGACTAGCGGAATTGGTAGGGTCGGGGAGCTGTTTTTT
>TRBV28|TRBJ1-2|-|TRBD1
CASTTWGTGNYGYTF
TGTGCCAGCACCACCTGGGGGACAGGGAACTATGGCTACACCTTC
>TRBV20-1|TRBJ2-3|-|TRBD2
CSASGSGGAIDTQYF
TGCAGTGCTAGTGGTAGCGGGGGGGCCATAGATACGCAGTATTTT
>TRBV5-1|TRBJ2-5|-|TRBD1
CASSLQPGQQETQYF
TGCGCCAGCAGCTTGCAACCGGGACAGCAAGAGACCCAGTACTTC
>TRBV28|TRBJ2-3|-|TRBD2
CATTTSEDTQYF
TGTGCCACCACGACTAGCGAAGATACGCAGTATTTT
>TRBV10-3|TRBJ2-2|-|TRBD2
CAISKTSGATGELFF
TGTGCCATCAGTAAGACTAGCGGGGCTACCGGGGAGCTGTTTTTT
>TRBV2|TRBJ1-4|once|-
CASRVQGLWEKLFF
TGTGCCAGCAGGGTACAGGGCCTATGGGAAAAACTGTTTTTT
>TRBV11-2|TRBJ2-3|-|-
CASSFPGTDTQYF
TGTGCCAGCAGCTTTCCGGGGACAGATACGCAGTATTTT
>TRBV2|TRBJ2-3|-|TRBD1
CASSDGTGRVLRTDTQYF
TGTGCCAGCAGTGACGGGACAGGGAGAGTATTAAGGACAGATACGCAGTATTTT